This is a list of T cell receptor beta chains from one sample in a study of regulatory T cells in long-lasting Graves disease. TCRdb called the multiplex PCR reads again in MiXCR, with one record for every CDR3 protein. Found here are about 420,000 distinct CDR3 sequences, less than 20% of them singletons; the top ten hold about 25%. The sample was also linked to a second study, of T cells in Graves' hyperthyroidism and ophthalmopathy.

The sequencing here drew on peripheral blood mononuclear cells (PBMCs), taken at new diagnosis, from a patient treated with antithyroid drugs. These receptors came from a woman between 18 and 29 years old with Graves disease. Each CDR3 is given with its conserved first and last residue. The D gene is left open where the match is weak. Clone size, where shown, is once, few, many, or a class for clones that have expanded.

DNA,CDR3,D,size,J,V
TGCAGCGTTGCTCCGCCAGAGACCCAGTACTTC,CSVAPPETQYF,.,many,TRBJ2-5,TRBV29-1
TGTGCCAGCAGCTCGGGACATCAAGGCTACACCTTC,CASSSGHQGYTF,.,.,TRBJ1-2,TRBV12-3/TRBV12-4
TGCGCCAGCAGTGGGACTAGCGCAAGTACAGATACGCAGTATTTT,CASSGTSASTDTQYF,TRBD2,many,TRBJ2-3,TRBV10-1
TGCGCCAGCAGCCAAGGAAGGGTATCGCACTCAGATACGCAGTATTTT,CASSQGRVSHSDTQYF,.,many,TRBJ2-3,TRBV4-3
TGTGCCAGTACTCCGGGACCCGGCCACGGGGAGCAGTTCTTC,CASTPGPGHGEQFF,.,.,TRBJ2-1,TRBV19
TGTGCCTGGAACTTCGGACAATCGGTTCGGAGAGGCTACACCTTC,CAWNFGQSVRRGYTF,.,few,TRBJ1-2,TRBV30
TGTGCCACCAGTGATAGTAGGGAAGCAGATACGCAGTATTTT,CATSDSREADTQYF,.,few,TRBJ2-3,TRBV24-1
TGTGCCAGCAGCTTACTCAACACCGGGGAGCTGTTTTTT,CASSLLNTGELFF,.,many,TRBJ2-2,TRBV5-1
TGTGCCAGCAGCAGCTCTGTGACCTACAGGGGGCTTGGAAACACCATATATTTT,CASSSSVTYRGLGNTIYF,TRBD1,.,TRBJ1-3,TRBV7-2
TGTGCCAGCACACCCTTCAGGGGGGACTCCTACAATGAGCAGTTCTTC,CASTPFRGDSYNEQFF,.,.,TRBJ2-1,TRBV28
TGTGCCAGCAGCCAAGGGGGATGGGGGACAGGGACCTACGAGCAGTACTTC,CASSQGGWGTGTYEQYF,TRBD1,many,TRBJ2-7,TRBV4-2
TGTGCCAGCTCACCGGACAGGGGGCCCTACAATGAGCAGTTCTTC,CASSPDRGPYNEQFF,TRBD1,.,TRBJ2-1,TRBV18
TGTGCCAGCAGCGCGCCGGGGACAGAAGAGACCCAGTACTTC,CASSAPGTEETQYF,TRBD1,.,TRBJ2-5,TRBV7-2
TGCAGTGCTAGAGATCTGAGCCGCGGGCCGCAGAGGAGGGGTGAAAAACTGTTTTTT,CSARDLSRGPQRRGEKLFF,.,few,TRBJ1-4,TRBV20-1
TGTGCCAGCAGTTTGGGGGGGAGAACCTACGAGCAGTACTTC,CASSLGGRTYEQYF,TRBD2,.,TRBJ2-7,TRBV27
TGTGCCAGCAGTGGGCAGGCCCGAATGAACACTGAAGCTTTCTTT,CASSGQARMNTEAFF,.,many,TRBJ1-1,TRBV6-1
TGTGCCAGCAGCAATGGGGGGATTGCCACAGATACGCAGTATTTT,CASSNGGIATDTQYF,.,.,TRBJ2-3,TRBV9
TGTGCCAGCAGGGGGACAGGGGATCCAGATACGCAGTATTTT,CASRGTGDPDTQYF,TRBD1,many,TRBJ2-3,TRBV28
TGTGCCAGCAGGGAGGGGACCCGGGAACTGTTTTTT,CASREGTRELFF,.,few,TRBJ1-4,TRBV6-1
TGTGCCAGCAGTTACGACCTAGCGGGAGGCCCGGGGGTTACAGATACGCAGTATTTT,CASSYDLAGGPGVTDTQYF,TRBD2,few,TRBJ2-3,TRBV6-9
TGTGCCAGCAGCTTAAGGCACATTGAAAAACTGTTTTTT,CASSLRHIEKLFF,.,.,TRBJ1-4,TRBV7-2
TGTGCCAGCAGCCAGGGCGGGAGGGCCCGGAACACCGGGGAGCTGTTTTTT,CASSQGGRARNTGELFF,TRBD2,few,TRBJ2-2,TRBV3-1